This is a list of T cell receptor beta chains from one sample in a study of blood T cell repertoires in COVID-19. The method was immunoSEQ multiplex PCR; TCRdb's version includes in-frame clones alone and lacks a portion of them. This sample has under 400,000 clones, with approximately 89% found just once. Sequencing was performed on peripheral blood. The receptor set was obtained from a woman in her thirties with COVID-19, enrolled during active disease. Each CDR3 is given with its conserved first and last residue. D genes are given only for firm matches. For some rows the clone size is stated as once, few or many, or as a class when expanded; others skip it.

d_call	clone_size	v_call	j_call	cdr3_aa	cdr3_nt
NA	NA	TRBV2	TRBJ1-5	CASSESGRVRPQHF	TGTGCCAGCAGTGAAAGCGGAAGGGTTCGGCCCCAGCATTTT
TRBD1	NA	TRBV18	TRBJ1-5	CASSPGQGRQPQHF	TGTGCCAGCTCACCGGGACAGGGGAGGCAGCCCCAGCATTTT
NA	NA	TRBV2	TRBJ1-5	CASSKAGQRNQPQHF	TGTGCCAGCAGCAAGGCGGGGCAACGCAATCAGCCCCAGCATTTT
TRBD1	NA	TRBV11-3	TRBJ2-7	CASSLDISGQGLDTVYEQYF	TGTGCCAGCAGCTTAGATATTTCAGGACAGGGTTTAGATACGGTCTACGAGCAGTACTTC
NA	NA	TRBV4-2	TRBJ1-5	CASSQEGDSNQPQHF	TGTGCCAGCAGCCAAGAAGGGGATAGCAATCAGCCCCAGCATTTT
TRBD2	NA	TRBV5-1	TRBJ2-7	CASSLGGSSYEQYF	TGCGCCAGCAGCCTCGGGGGGAGCTCCTACGAGCAGTACTTC
NA	NA	TRBV14	TRBJ1-1	CASSRIEGSEAFF	TGTGCCAGCAGCCGGATCGAGGGTTCTGAAGCTTTCTTT
NA	NA	TRBV6-6	TRBJ1-5	CASSYQSSGDQPQHF	TGTGCCAGCAGTTATCAGAGTTCGGGGGATCAGCCCCAGCATTTT
NA	NA	TRBV2	TRBJ2-5	CASSSSQETQYF	TGTGCCAGCAGTTCCAGCCAAGAGACCCAGTACTTC
TRBD1	NA	TRBV19	TRBJ1-1	CASSTGTATEAFF	TGTGCCAGTAGTACCGGGACAGCAACTGAAGCTTTCTTT
NA	NA	TRBV7-2	TRBJ2-7	CASSLSSSYEQYF	TGTGCCAGCAGCTTATCCAGCTCCTACGAGCAGTACTTC
TRBD1	NA	TRBV11-3	TRBJ1-4	CASSPGQGRKLFF	TGTGCCAGCAGCCCTGGACAGGGCAGAAAACTGTTTTTT
TRBD1	NA	TRBV2	TRBJ1-2	CASSTGQGGYTF	TGTGCCAGCAGTACAGGACAGGGGGGCTACACCTTC
NA	NA	TRBV10-3	TRBJ1-1	CAISESTPAIGFF	TGTGCCATCAGTGAGTCGACTCCGGCTATAGGTTTCTTT
NA	NA	TRBV6-2/TRBV6-3	TRBJ2-7	CASSSLVEQYF	TGTGCCAGCAGTTCCCTAGTCGAGCAGTACTTC
TRBD1	NA	TRBV7-2	TRBJ1-5	CASSPQGTGLGQPQHF	TGTGCCAGCAGCCCCCAGGGGACAGGTCTGGGCCAGCCCCAGCATTTT
TRBD2	once	TRBV5-4	TRBJ2-3	CASSTQAGGFTDTQYF	TGTGCCAGCAGCACTCAAGCGGGGGGGTTCACAGATACGCAGTATTTT
NA	NA	TRBV28	TRBJ1-6	CASSLSRSHSPLHF	TGTGCCAGCAGTCTGTCCAGGTCCCATTCACCCCTCCACTTT
NA	NA	TRBV4-1	TRBJ2-2	CASSQGLWGPSTGELFF	TGCGCCAGCAGCCAAGGACTTTGGGGGCCGTCCACCGGGGAGCTGTTTTTT
TRBD2	NA	TRBV19	TRBJ2-1	CASNFQAGGPGEQFF	TGTGCCAGTAACTTCCAAGCGGGGGGGCCCGGGGAGCAGTTCTTC
TRBD2	NA	TRBV5-4	TRBJ2-7	CASSPLGEGYEQYF	TGTGCCAGCAGCCCCCTGGGGGAGGGCTACGAGCAGTACTTC
TRBD1	NA	TRBV2	TRBJ2-1	CASRADRGGYNEQFF	TGTGCCAGCAGGGCCGACAGGGGTGGGTACAATGAGCAGTTCTTC
TRBD2	NA	TRBV10-3	TRBJ2-3	CAISANGGTSGARSTDTQYF	TGTGCCATCAGTGCAAACGGGGGGACTAGCGGGGCCCGTAGCACAGATACGCAGTATTTT
NA	few	TRBV5-1	TRBJ1-4	CASSLIGANEKLFF	TGCGCCAGCAGCTTAATAGGGGCTAATGAAAAACTGTTTTTT
NA	once	TRBV6-5	TRBJ1-6	CASSSHASPLHF	TGTGCCAGCAGTTCCCACGCGTCACCCCTCCACTTT
NA	NA	TRBV6-5	TRBJ2-5	CATSRDYQETQYF	TGTGCCACCTCCCGGGACTACCAAGAGACCCAGTACTTC
NA	NA	TRBV4-1	TRBJ1-5	CASAKGAGSGNQPQHF	TGCGCCAGCGCAAAGGGCGCGGGGTCGGGCAATCAGCCCCAGCATTTT
TRBD2	NA	TRBV7-6	TRBJ2-3	CASSFAGTSGGASTDTQYF	TGTGCCAGCAGCTTCGCCGGGACTAGCGGGGGAGCTAGCACAGATACGCAGTATTTT
NA	once	TRBV19	TRBJ2-4	CASSDRLSVAKNIQYF	TGTGCCAGTAGTGACAGGCTTAGTGTAGCCAAAAACATTCAGTACTTC
NA	once	TRBV18	TRBJ1-1	CASSPARRPGNTEAFF	TGTGCCAGCTCACCAGCGAGGAGACCTGGGAACACTGAAGCTTTCTTT
NA	once	TRBV28	TRBJ2-2	CASSDPAGDTTGELFF	TGTGCCAGCAGTGACCCGGCGGGGGACACAACCGGGGAGCTGTTTTTT
NA	once	TRBV19	TRBJ2-1	CASSSSTGLFNEQFF	TGTGCCAGTAGTTCCTCGACAGGATTATTCAATGAGCAGTTCTTC
NA	NA	TRBV27	TRBJ2-3	CASSRTVPPDTQYF	TGTGCCAGCAGTCGGACTGTACCACCAGATACGCAGTATTTT
TRBD1	few	TRBV5-6	TRBJ2-3	CASSLEQGADTQYF	TGTGCCAGCAGCTTGGAACAGGGGGCAGATACGCAGTATTTT
NA	NA	TRBV7-2	TRBJ2-2	CASSLVFNTGELFF	TGTGCCAGCAGCTTAGTATTTAACACCGGGGAGCTGTTTTTT
NA	NA	TRBV7-2	TRBJ2-7	CASSFAGSTYEQYF	TGTGCCAGCAGCTTCGCGGGGAGCACCTACGAGCAGTACTTC
TRBD1	NA	TRBV7-2	TRBJ2-2	CASSWGQGDRTGELFF	TGTGCCAGCAGCTGGGGACAGGGGGACCGTACCGGGGAGCTGTTTTTT
TRBD1	NA	TRBV29-1	TRBJ2-2	CSVGQVLNGELFF	TGCAGCGTGGGACAGGTCCTCAACGGGGAGCTGTTTTTT
NA	NA	TRBV6-5	TRBJ1-1	CASSRRGGNTEAFF	TGTGCCAGCAGTAGAAGGGGGGGGAACACTGAAGCTTTCTTT
NA	NA	TRBV9	TRBJ2-2	CASSSGVNTGELFF	TGTGCCAGCAGCTCCGGGGTAAACACCGGGGAGCTGTTTTTT
TRBD1	NA	TRBV30	TRBJ2-1	CAWSEGQGNYNEQFF	TGTGCCTGGAGTGAAGGACAGGGGAATTACAATGAGCAGTTCTTC
TRBD1	NA	TRBV3-1/TRBV3-2	TRBJ1-2	CASSQGQGAGGYTF	TGTGCCAGCAGCCAGGGACAGGGGGCAGGGGGCTACACCTTC
TRBD2	NA	TRBV4-1	TRBJ2-1	CASRLSGGAGEQFF	TGCGCCAGCAGACTTAGCGGGGGGGCAGGAGAGCAGTTCTTC
NA	few	TRBV13	TRBJ1-5	CASSFGRGVGNQPQHF	TGTGCCAGCAGCTTTGGCAGGGGAGTTGGCAATCAGCCCCAGCATTTT
NA	few	TRBV27	TRBJ1-2	CASSLSGTFYGYTF	TGTGCCAGCAGTTTATCTGGGACTTTCTATGGCTACACCTTC